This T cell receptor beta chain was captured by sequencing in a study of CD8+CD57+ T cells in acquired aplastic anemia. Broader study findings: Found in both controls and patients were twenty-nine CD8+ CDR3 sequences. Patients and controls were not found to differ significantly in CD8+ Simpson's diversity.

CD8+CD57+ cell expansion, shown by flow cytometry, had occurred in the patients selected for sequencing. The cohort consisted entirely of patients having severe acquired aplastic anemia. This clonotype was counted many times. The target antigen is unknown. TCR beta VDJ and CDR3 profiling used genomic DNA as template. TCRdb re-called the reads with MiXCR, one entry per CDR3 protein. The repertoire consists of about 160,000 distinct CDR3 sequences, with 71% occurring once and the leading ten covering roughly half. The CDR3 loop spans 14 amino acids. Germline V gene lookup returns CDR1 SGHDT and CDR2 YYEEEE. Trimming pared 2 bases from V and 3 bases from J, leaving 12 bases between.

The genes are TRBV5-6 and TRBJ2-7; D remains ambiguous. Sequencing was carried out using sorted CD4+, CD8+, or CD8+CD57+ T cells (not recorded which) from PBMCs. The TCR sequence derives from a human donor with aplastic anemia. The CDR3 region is CASSFGEWGYEQYF. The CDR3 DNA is TGTGCCAGCAGCTTCGGCGAGTGGGGCTACGAGCAGTACTTC. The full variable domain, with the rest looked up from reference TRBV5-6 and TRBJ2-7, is DAGVTQSPTHLIKTRGQQVTLRCSPKSGHDTVSWYQQALGQGPQFIFQYYEEEERQRGNFPDRFSGHQFPNYSSELNVNALLLGDSALYLCASSFGEWGYEQYFGPGTRLTVT.